This T cell receptor beta chain was identified in a study of CD8+CD57+ T cells in acquired aplastic anemia. Study-wide results and caveats: Overlap between patients and controls comprised some 31 CD8+ CDR3 sequences.

Selection for sequencing was limited to patients who had shown CD8+CD57+ cell expansion by flow cytometry. Every patient had severe acquired aplastic anemia. Both TCR beta VDJ combination and CDR3 sequence profiling were carried out. Genomic DNA was the template for this profiling. MiXCR was run by TCRdb on the reads, yielding one entry per CDR3 protein. The table includes approximately 470,000 distinct CDR3 sequences, around 30% detected once. In regard to this clonotype: The antigen is unknown.

Per germline, CDR1 SGHAT and CDR2 FQDESV (reference sequence). The CDR3 spans 19 residues. Trimming took 6 bases from V and 2 from J; bases not matched to a gene: 21. The specimen was sorted CD4+, CD8+, or CD8+CD57+ T cells (not recorded which) from PBMCs. This chain joins TRBV11-1 and TRBJ1-2; 7 nucleotides line up with TRBD1. The sequence came from a human donor with aplastic anemia. DNA for the CDR3: TGTGCCAGCAGTCCTTCTCCGGGGACAGCAGTCTTTTTCAACTATGGCTACACCTTC. Translated, it gives CASSPSPGTAVFFNYGYTF.